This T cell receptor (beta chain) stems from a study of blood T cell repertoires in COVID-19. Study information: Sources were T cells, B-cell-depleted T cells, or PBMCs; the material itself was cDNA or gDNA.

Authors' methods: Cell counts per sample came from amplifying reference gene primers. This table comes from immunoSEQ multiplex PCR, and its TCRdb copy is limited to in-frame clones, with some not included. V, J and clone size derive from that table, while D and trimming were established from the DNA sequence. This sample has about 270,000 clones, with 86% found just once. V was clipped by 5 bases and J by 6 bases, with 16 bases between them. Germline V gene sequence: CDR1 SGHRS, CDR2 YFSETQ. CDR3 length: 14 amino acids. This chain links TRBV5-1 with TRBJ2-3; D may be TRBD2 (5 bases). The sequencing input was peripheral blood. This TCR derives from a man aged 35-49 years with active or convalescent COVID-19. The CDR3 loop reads CASRTVAGSDTQYF. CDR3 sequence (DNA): TGCGCCAGCAGGACCGTGGCGGGCTCGGATACGCAGTATTTT.